This TCR beta chain came from a study of T cell repertoires in cytomegalovirus infection (dated by TCRdb to the late 2010s). General notes on the study: Recently identified HLA-C-restricted CMV epitopes, whose presentation resists viral immunomodulation, were targeted by peptide stimulations together with well-studied HLA-B-restricted epitopes. Because public TCR beta signatures pointed to carriage of CMV infection together with the matching HLA type, the HLA type of each donor mattered for the analysis. The paper's findings and limits, for the study overall: In both this cohort and an independent roughly 400-donor cohort, the cumulative frequency of public TCR beta family members distinguished carriers of CMV infection plus the relevant HLA type. The ex vivo response was dominated by HLA-C-restricted CMV-specific TCR beta clonotypes, which also provided the single most frequent clonotype in two of eight donors.

This specimen's treatment or condition label, interpreted: in vitro stimulation with specific CMV peptide epitopes to enrich CMV-specific T cells. About this clonotype itself: Its binding antigen is unknown. No much larger clone exists at a distance of one base, and base qualities are not known.

Trimming accounts for 1 base at V and 2 bases at J, while the number of junction bases matched to no gene is 11. CDR1 and CDR2 were assigned from the germline V gene (reference sequence) as SGHKS and YYEKEE. The CDR3 sequence holds 18 residues, the cysteine and phenylalanine included. Of the read, only the CDR3 DNA is kept; its 54 bases are in frame from base 1. Sequencing was carried out with an Illumina HiSeq 1500. The public sequencing data were trimmed at Q25 with fastp and processed into clonotypes with MiXCR by TCRdb, which kept only in-frame beta chains. Merged by CDR3 protein, the rows form single entries marked with the most common genes and DNA. This sample comprises some 900,000 distinct CDR3 sequences, approximately 32% of them detected only once. Together, the top ten hold 9.5% to 15% of the sample.

The input for sequencing was cultured CD8+ T cells from PBMCs, taken from culture after CMV antigen stimulation. This clonotype was sampled from a human donor in good health (CMV status not recorded). Some clones in this sample may be carry-over from other donors' samples. The chain is assembled from TRBV5-5 and TRBJ2-3, and 9 junctional nucleotides match TRBD2. The CDR3 region has the sequence CASSLYTGLARSTDTQYF. Here is the DNA: TGTGCCAGCAGCTTGTATACAGGACTAGCGCGGTCCACAGATACGCAGTATTTT.